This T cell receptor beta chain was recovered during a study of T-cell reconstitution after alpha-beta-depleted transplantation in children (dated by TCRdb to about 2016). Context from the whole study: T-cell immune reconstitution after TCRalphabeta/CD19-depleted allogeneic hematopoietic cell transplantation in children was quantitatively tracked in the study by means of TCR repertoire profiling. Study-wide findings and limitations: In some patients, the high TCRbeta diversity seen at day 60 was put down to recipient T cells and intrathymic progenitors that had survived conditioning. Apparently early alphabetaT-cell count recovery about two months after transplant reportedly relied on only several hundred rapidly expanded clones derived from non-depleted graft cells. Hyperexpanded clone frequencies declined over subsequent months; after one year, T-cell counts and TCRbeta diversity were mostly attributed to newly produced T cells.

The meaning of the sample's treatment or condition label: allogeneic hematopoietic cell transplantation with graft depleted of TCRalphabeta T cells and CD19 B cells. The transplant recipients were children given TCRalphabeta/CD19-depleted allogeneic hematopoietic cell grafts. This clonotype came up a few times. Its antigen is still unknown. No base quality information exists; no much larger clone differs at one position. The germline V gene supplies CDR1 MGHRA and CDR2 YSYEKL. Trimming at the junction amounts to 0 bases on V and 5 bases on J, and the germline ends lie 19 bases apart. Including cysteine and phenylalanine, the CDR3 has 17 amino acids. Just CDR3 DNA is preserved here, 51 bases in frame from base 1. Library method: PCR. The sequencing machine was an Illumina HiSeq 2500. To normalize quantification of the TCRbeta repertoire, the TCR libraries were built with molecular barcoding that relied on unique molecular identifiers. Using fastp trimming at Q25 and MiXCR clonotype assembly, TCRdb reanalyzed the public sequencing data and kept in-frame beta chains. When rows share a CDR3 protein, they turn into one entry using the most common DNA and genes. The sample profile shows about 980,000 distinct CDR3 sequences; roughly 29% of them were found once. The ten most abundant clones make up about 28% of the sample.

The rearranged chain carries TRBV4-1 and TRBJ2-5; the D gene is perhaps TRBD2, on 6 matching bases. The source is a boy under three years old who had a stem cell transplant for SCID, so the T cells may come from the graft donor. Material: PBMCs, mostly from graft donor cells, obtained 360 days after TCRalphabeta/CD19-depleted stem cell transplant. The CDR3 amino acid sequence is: CASSQEGLAVHRETQYF. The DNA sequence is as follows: TGCGCCAGCAGCCAAGAGGGGTTAGCGGTCCATCGGGAGACCCAGTACTTC.